This is a list of T cell receptor beta chains from one sample in a study of blood T cell repertoires in COVID-19. Produced via immunoSEQ multiplex PCR; TCRdb's table is partial and in-frame only. This repertoire shows tens of thousands of clones, 75% to 85% found once; its top ten account for 32%. The sequenced sample was peripheral blood. The receptor source for this set is a human donor in a cohort sampled during active COVID-19. Both conserved end residues are part of each CDR3. D genes are given only for firm matches. Size is stated for part of the rows, as once, few or many counts, or as a class when the clone is expanded.

>few|TRBV2|TRBJ2-1|TRBD1
CASSEFRTGRNEQFF
TGTGCCAGCAGTGAATTCCGGACAGGGCGCAATGAGCAGTTCTTC
>-|TRBV5-1|TRBJ2-1|TRBD2
CASQGGGSYNEQFF
TGCGCCTCCCAGGGCGGGGGCTCCTACAATGAGCAGTTCTTC
>-|TRBV19|TRBJ1-6|-
CASTTARSSYNSPLHF
TGTGCCAGTACCACGGCACGGAGCTCCTATAATTCACCCCTCCACTTT
>-|TRBV12-5|TRBJ2-7|-
CASGLDSYEQYF
TGTGCTAGTGGTTTGGACAGCTACGAGCAGTACTTC
>few|TRBV10-3|TRBJ2-3|-
CAISDEAKGSTDTQYF
TGTGCCATCAGTGATGAGGCCAAGGGGTCCACAGATACGCAGTATTTT
>-|TRBV6-5|TRBJ1-4|-
CASSYVGVGEKLFF
TGTGCCAGCAGTTACGTCGGGGTTGGGGAAAAACTGTTTTTT
>-|TRBV11-2|TRBJ2-7|-
CASSLDRYEQYF
TGTGCCAGCAGCTTAGATCGCTACGAGCAGTACTTC
>-|TRBV10-1|TRBJ2-3|TRBD2
CASSASRSGGGWGTDTQYF
TGCGCCAGCAGTGCCTCCAGGAGCGGGGGAGGGTGGGGCACAGATACGCAGTATTTT
>-|TRBV2|TRBJ2-1|-
CASILRVRSNEQFF
TGTGCCAGCATCCTCCGAGTGCGATCCAATGAGCAGTTCTTC
>-|TRBV2|TRBJ2-7|-
CASSEARDWAYEQYF
TGTGCCAGCAGTGAAGCCCGGGACTGGGCCTACGAGCAGTACTTC
>-|TRBV5-4|TRBJ2-2|TRBD1
CASSLTGGTGELFF
TGTGCCAGCAGCTTAACAGGGGGCACCGGGGAGCTGTTTTTT
>-|TRBV10-3|TRBJ1-2|-
CAISADLKGGGYTF
TGTGCCATCAGTGCCGATTTGAAAGGGGGAGGCTACACCTTC
>-|TRBV10-3|TRBJ1-1|TRBD1
CAIKLTGGKAEAFF
TGTGCCATCAAACTAACAGGGGGCAAGGCTGAAGCTTTCTTT
>-|TRBV15|TRBJ1-2|-
CATSMTRQLYGYTF
TGTGCCACCAGCATGACCCGACAGCTCTATGGCTACACCTTC
>-|TRBV7-2|TRBJ2-7|TRBD1
CASSFYRQGEQYF
TGTGCCAGCAGCTTTTACAGACAGGGTGAGCAGTACTTC
>-|TRBV3-1/TRBV3-2|TRBJ2-1|TRBD2
CASSPRGGAYNEQFF
TGTGCCAGCAGCCCCCGGGGGGGGGCCTACAATGAGCAGTTCTTC
>-|TRBV6-1|TRBJ1-5|TRBD1
CASSEWDRSNQPQHF
TGTGCCAGCAGTGAATGGGACAGAAGCAATCAGCCCCAGCATTTT
>-|TRBV7-2|TRBJ2-1|-
CASSLGLSSSYNEQFF
TGTGCCAGCAGCTTAGGACTATCGAGCTCCTACAATGAGCAGTTCTTC
>-|TRBV28|TRBJ1-1|-
CASTAGGSRNTEAFF
TGTGCCAGCACGGCTGGGGGCAGCCGGAACACTGAAGCTTTCTTT
>few|TRBV6-2/TRBV6-3|TRBJ2-7|-
CASSYRQPEQYF
TGTGCCAGCAGTTACCGACAGCCCGAGCAGTACTTC
>-|TRBV5-1|TRBJ2-1|TRBD2
CASSLGLAGVGGNEQFF
TGCGCCAGCAGCTTGGGACTAGCGGGAGTAGGGGGGAATGAGCAGTTCTTC
>many|TRBV7-2|TRBJ2-7|TRBD1
CASSPLPGQVYEQYF
TGTGCCAGCAGCCCGCTCCCTGGACAGGTCTACGAGCAGTACTTC
>-|TRBV7-9|TRBJ2-1|-
CASSLIVAAYAYNEQFF
TGTGCCAGCAGCTTAATCGTAGCGGCCTATGCTTACAATGAGCAGTTCTTC
>-|TRBV3-1/TRBV3-2|TRBJ1-5|TRBD1
CASSQGGQSNQPQHF
TGTGCCAGCAGCCAGGGGGGACAGAGCAATCAGCCCCAGCATTTT
>-|TRBV11-2|TRBJ1-4|-
CASSQAGFANEKLFF
TGTGCCAGCAGCCAGGCAGGGTTCGCTAATGAAAAACTGTTTTTT
>-|TRBV10-3|TRBJ2-7|TRBD1
CAISESTGGAQYF
TGTGCCATCAGTGAGTCAACAGGGGGCGCGCAGTACTTC
>-|TRBV30|TRBJ2-3|-
CALEWPPSTDTQYF
TGTGCCCTGGAGTGGCCCCCAAGCACAGATACGCAGTATTTT
>-|TRBV6-2/TRBV6-3|TRBJ2-4|-
CASSLVGGPVKNIQYF
TGTGCCAGCAGTTTAGTTGGGGGCCCGGTCAAAAACATTCAGTACTTC